These 22 T cell receptor beta chains originate from one sample sequenced in a study of tumor-infiltrating lymphocytes in primary liver carcinoma. The investigators made TCR beta cDNA from 400 to 550 ng total RNA, using a constant-region primer. Researchers made the TCR beta libraries by running three nested multiplex PCR rounds with slightly modified ARM-PCR. TRBV1-TRBV30 forward and Cbeta reverse primers drove the first two approximately 11-cycle rounds. TCRdb reprocessed the multiplex PCR reads via MiXCR and lists one record per CDR3 protein. Of roughly 57,000 distinct CDR3 sequences in the sample, about two thirds were seen once. Co-extracted RNA and DNA came from approximately 20-30 mg of unsorted bulk tissue. The sequenced sample consisted of liver tumor tissue from sampling region 2. The subset: tumor region T2, inferior pole. The receptors originated from a man in his forties with primary liver carcinoma and hepatitis B virus infection.

This clonotype was recorded many times. The J gene is TRBJ2-5, the V gene TRBV28; the match to TRBD2 covers 8 bases. The CDR3 length is 14 residues. The trim removed 5 bases at V and 7 bases at J, leaving 9 bases unmatched. Per the germline V gene, CDR1 is MDHEN and CDR2 is SYDVKM. The CDR3: CASSHLIAGTTQYF. CDR3 DNA sequence: TGTGCCAGCAGTCACCTCATAGCGGGAACGACCCAGTACTTC.

This clonotype came up many times. The chain carries TRBV6-5 and TRBJ1-5; TRBD1 might be the D (6 bases). Between the trimmed V and J ends, which lost 4 bases and 7 bases, there was a span of 11 bases. The germline CDR1 and CDR2 sequences are MNHEY and SVGAGI. This CDR3 is built from 13 residues. The CDR3 sequence is CASSWGADQPQHF. CDR3 nucleotides: TGTGCCAGCAGTTGGGGGGCGGACCAGCCCCAGCATTTT.

The chain has TRBV11-2 and TRBJ2-1; weak D call: TRBD2 (5 bases). Trimming stripped 5 bases from V and 8 bases from J, with 13 bases between. Germline loops: CDR1 SGHAT, CDR2 FQNNGV. CDR3 length: 13 amino acids. CDR3 bases: TGTGCCAGCAGCCGTGAACTAGAGGATGAGCAGTTCTTC. Translated: CASSRELEDEQFF.

The chain uses TRBV11-2 and TRBJ2-2; TRBD2 matches at 9 bases. The germline V gene encodes CDR1 SGHAT and CDR2 FQNNGV. This CDR3 is built from 16 residues. The CDR3 sequence: CGRSLVTLAGTGELFF. The CDR3 DNA sequence: TGTGGCAGGAGCTTAGTGACGCTAGCGGGAACCGGGGAGCTGTTTTTT.

In the case of this clonotype: One junction end disagrees with the germline gene, perhaps due to a read error. This chain uses TRBV7-8 with TRBJ1-2; tentatively, D is TRBD1 (5 bases). Germline-derived CDR1 and CDR2 are SGHVS and FQNEAQ. The CDR3 is 16 residues long. The CDR3 loop is CASSLEVGLGRRGYTF. For the CDR3, the DNA is TGCGCCAGCAGCCTCGAAGTGGGGCTGGGTCGAAGAGGCTACACCTTC. The whole variable domain, remainder taken from reference TRBV7-8 and TRBJ1-2, is GAGVSQSPRYKVAKRGQDVALRCDPISGHVSLFWYQQALGQGPEFLTYFQNEAQLDKSGLPSDRFFAERPEGSVSTLKIQRTQQEDSAVYLCASSLEVGLGRRGYTFGSGTRLTVV.

To note about this clonotype: A much larger clone differs from this one at a single base, so this may be a read error. J is TRBJ2-1 and V is TRBV6-1; D gene unclear. CDR3 length: 13 amino acids. Germline V lookup: CDR1 MNHNS, CDR2 SASEGT. The CDR3 nucleotides are TGTGCCAGCAGTGAGCGGAAAAACAATAAGCAGTTCTTC. Translated, it gives CASSERKNNKQFF.

The V and J genes are TRBV4-3 and TRBJ1-5, with D unresolved. This CDR3 is built from 15 residues. V lost 5 bases, J lost 1 base, and 12 bases lay in between. Germline V gene lookup returns CDR1 LGHNA and CDR2 YSLEER. This CDR3 is CASSTVAYSNQPQHF. In DNA, the CDR3 is TGCGCCAGCAGCACTGTGGCGTACAGCAATCAGCCCCAGCATTTT.

The V gene is TRBV7-9, the J gene TRBJ2-5; 7 bases are shared with TRBD1. V was pared by 5 bases and J by 5 bases, with 11 bases of the junction left unmatched. The CDR3 totals 15 residues. The germline CDR1 and CDR2 sequences are SEHNR and FQNEAQ (reference sequence). The CDR3 DNA reads as TGTGCCAGCAGCCTCACGGGACAGCAAACGGAGACCCAGTACTTC. Residues: CASSLTGQQTETQYF.

This clonotype was observed a few times. Lacking the conserved final phenylalanine or tryptophan, this CDR3 likely reflects a read error. This chain links TRBV10-3 with TRBJ2-1; 15 nucleotides match TRBD2. CDR1 and CDR2 from the germline V gene are ENHRY and SYGVKD. The CDR3 length is 18 residues. CDR3 region: CAISAGLAGGLSYNEQFS. Here the CDR3 DNA reads TGTGCCATTAGTGCAGGACTAGCGGGAGGGCTATCCTACAATGAGCAGTTCTCC.

Regarding this clonotype: This could be a read error, since a much larger clone is one nucleotide away. V usage is TRBV28 and J usage is TRBJ2-2; 10 bases agree with TRBD1. Germline CDR1 and CDR2: MDHEN and SYDVKM. This CDR3 is built from 15 residues. The CDR3 loop reads CVSSPGQGTIGELFF. The CDR3 nucleotides are TGTGTCAGCAGCCCGGGACAGGGGACTATCGGGGAGCTGTTTTTT.

As to this clonotype: A read error is possible here, since a much larger clone lies one base away. The chain combines TRBV5-6 with TRBJ2-7; 9 positions match TRBD2. Germline CDR1 SGHDT, CDR2 YYEEEE. This CDR3 spans 17 amino acids. The CDR3 spells CAISLGASGVSSYEQYF. In nucleotides, the CDR3 is TGTGCCATCAGCTTGGGTGCTAGCGGGGTTTCCTCCTACGAGCAGTACTTC.

A word on this clonotype: A much bigger clone sits one base away, suggesting this may be a read error. The rearrangement uses TRBV11-1 and TRBJ2-7; D may be TRBD1 or TRBD2 (5 bases each). The CDR3 runs to 13 residues. The germline V gene has CDR1 SGHAT and CDR2 FQDESV (reference sequence). V was cut by 6 bases and J by 6 bases, with 15 bases left in between. This CDR3 reads CASREDSGGEQYF. The CDR3 DNA reads as TGTGCCAGCAGGGAAGACAGTGGGGGCGAGCAGTACTTC.

In the case of this clonotype: Given a much more abundant clone one base away, this may be a read error. The chain employs TRBV14 and TRBJ2-3; D unclear. The V gene's germline CDR1 is SGHDN and CDR2 FVKESK. The CDR3 has 13 amino acids. CDR3 in DNA: TGTGCCAGCAGCCGAGGATACACAGATACGCAGAATTTT. Its translation: CASSRGYTDTQNF.

In the case of this clonotype: This may come from a read error, since a much larger clone is one base off. The rearrangement joins TRBV4-2 to TRBJ2-3; 8 bases align to TRBD2. CDR3 length equals 17 residues. Germline lookup yields CDR1 LGHNA and CDR2 YNFKEQ. Trimming at V came to 1 base and at J to 2 bases, leaving 8 bases not matched to a gene. The CDR3 DNA reads TGTGCCAGCAGCCAAGTCAATGCGGGAGGTTCCACAGATACGCAGTATTTT. This codes for CASSQVNAGGSTDTQYF.

This clonotype was detected a few times. A read error may be the cause here, since a much bigger clone is one base away. The V gene is TRBV29-1, the J gene TRBJ2-3; D is perhaps TRBD1 (6 bases). This CDR3 region has 11 residues. Germline CDR1 is SQVTM and CDR2 is ANQGSEA. The CDR3 loop is CGFGGADTQYF. In nucleotides, the CDR3 is TGCGGCTTTGGGGGCGCAGATACGCAGTATTTT.

In the case of this clonotype: The CDR3 carries no conserved terminal phenylalanine or tryptophan, so it likely arises from a read error. This chain links TRBV10-3 with TRBJ1-1; D call uncertain. The CDR3 contains 13 residues. The germline V gene encodes CDR1 ENHRY and CDR2 SYGVKD. CDR3 in amino acids: CVIKAWENTEAFI. The CDR3 DNA is TGTGTCATCAAGGCATGGGAGAACACTGAAGCTTTCATT.

About this clonotype itself: One end of the junction fails to match germline, which may point to a read error. The rearrangement uses TRBV11-2 and TRBJ2-3; 9 bases match TRBD2. The CDR3 sequence is 20 residues long. Germline values: CDR1 SGHAT, CDR2 FQNNGV. The CDR3 loop is CASSLVSWGEVAGDVNTLYF. In DNA form, the CDR3 reads TGTGCCAGCAGCTTAGTATCCTGGGGCGAGGTAGCGGGAGATGTGAATACGCTGTATTTT.

This clonotype appeared once. Compared with germline, one end of the junction differs, possibly owing to a read error. This sequence joins TRBV11-2 and TRBJ2-6; 8 positions match TRBD1. The CDR3 totals 18 residues. Germline loops: CDR1 SGHAT, CDR2 FQNNGV. CDR3 loop: CTSNRRTGFVSGANVLTF. The CDR3, as DNA: TGTACCAGCAACCGACGGACAGGGTTTGTGTCTGGGGCCAACGTCCTGACTTTC.

As regards this clonotype: Without the conserved terminal phenylalanine or tryptophan, this CDR3 likely stems from a read error. The rearrangement uses TRBV11-2 and TRBJ2-5; 7 nucleotides align to TRBD1. The CDR3 has 16 amino acids. The trim removed 10 bases at V and 3 bases at J, leaving 17 bases unmatched. CDR1 and CDR2 from the germline V gene are SGHAT and FQNNGV. CDR3 sequence (DNA): TGTGCCATCAGTCAAACTCCAGGCAGGGGGAAAGAGACCCAGTACTTG. Encoded protein: CAISQTPGRGKETQYL.

Comment on this clonotype: A junction boundary mismatches the germline segment, possibly from a read error. V gene TRBV11-2 combines with J gene TRBJ1-4; maybe TRBD1 (5 bases). This CDR3 region has 16 residues. Germline values: CDR1 SGHAT, CDR2 FQNNGV. The CDR3 is CASSLVGVAANEKLFF. The CDR3 DNA sequence: TGTGCTAGCAGCTTAGTAGGGGTTGCAGCTAATGAAAAACTGTTTTTT.

In regard to this clonotype: Mismatch with germline at one junction end may stem from a read error. The chain carries TRBV5-8 and TRBJ2-1, with TRBD2 matching 9 bases. This CDR3 has 16 residues. Germline CDR1 reads SGHTS; CDR2 reads YDEGEE. CDR3 in DNA: TGTGTCAGCAGCTTGGGACTAGCTGTAGTGAAGAATGAGCAGTTCTTC. It yields the protein CVSSLGLAVVKNEQFF.

The chain combines TRBV20-1 with TRBJ1-1; no clear D gene. The V end lost 6 bases, the J end lost 5 bases, and 13 bases lay between the germline ends. CDR1 is DFQATT, CDR2 SNEGSKA, per germline (reference sequence). This CDR3 contains 12 residues. CDR3 sequence reads: CSALKASTEAFF. The CDR3 DNA follows: TGCAGTGCCCTGAAGGCGAGTACTGAAGCTTTCTTT.